The 5 T cell receptor beta chains listed next were all sequenced from one sample in a study of shared clonotypes between healthy human individuals. Produced via immunoSEQ multiplex PCR; TCRdb's table is partial and in-frame only. The sample holds fewer than 1.6 million clones, 98% to 99% seen once. The source material was naive CD4+ T cells sorted from blood. Stated subset: CD45RA+ positively selected. These TCRs come from a man aged 25-45 years in good health.

This chain links TRBV19 with TRBJ1-2, with TRBD1 matching 9 bases. This CDR3 has 17 residues. The J segment lost 8 bases and the V segment lost 4 bases, leaving 17 bases of the junction unmatched. Germline CDR1 reads LNHDA; CDR2 reads SQIVND (reference sequence). CDR3 residues: CASSTGTGSLIRSGYTF. The CDR3 region has the DNA TGTGCCAGTAGTACCGGGACAGGGAGTTTGATCCGATCGGGCTACACCTTC.

The gene calls are TRBV28 and TRBJ2-5; 9 bases are shared with TRBD1. The CDR3 spans 14 residues. With V trimmed by 3 bases and J by 4 bases, 3 bases remained unmatched. Germline V lookup: CDR1 MDHEN, CDR2 SYDVKM. Here the CDR3 reads CASSFNRGRETQYF. The CDR3, as DNA: TGTGCCAGCAGTTTTAACAGGGGGCGAGAGACCCAGTACTTC. Drawing the rest from reference TRBV28 and TRBJ2-5, the complete variable domain is DVKVTQSSRYLVKRTGEKVFLECVQDMDHENMFWYRQDPGLGLRLIYFSYDVKMKEKGDIPEGYSVSREKKERFSLILESASTNQTSMYLCASSFNRGRETQYFGPGTRLLVL.

This chain connects TRBV5-1 to TRBJ2-5, with D uncertain. This CDR3 contains 13 residues. Between the trimmed V and J ends, which lost 0 bases and 5 bases, there was a span of 8 bases. The germline V gene encodes CDR1 SGHRS and CDR2 YFSETQ. The CDR3 is CASSLALTETQYF. As DNA, the CDR3 is TGCGCCAGCAGCTTGGCGCTGACGGAGACCCAGTACTTC.

This chain links TRBV27 with TRBJ2-7, with D perhaps TRBD2 (7 bases). The V and J ends lost 1 base and 3 bases respectively, with 19 bases between them. The CDR3 extends over 17 amino acids. Germline CDR1 reads MNHEY; CDR2 reads SMNVEV (reference sequence). The CDR3 DNA reads TGTGCCAGCAGTTTATTCGGGGGGCCTGAGGTTCTCTACGAGCAGTACTTC. Protein product: CASSLFGGPEVLYEQYF.

The CDR3 coding sequence is TGTGCCAGCAGCTTAGATCCGGGGTTTAGCTCCTACAATGAGCAGTTCTTC. The encoded protein is CASSLDPGFSSYNEQFF. The chain couples TRBV11-2 to TRBJ2-1, with D possibly TRBD2 on 5 matching bases. This CDR3 region has 17 residues. Germline V gives CDR1 SGHAT, CDR2 FQNNGV. The V gene lost 0 bases and the J gene lost 0 bases, with 12 bases spanning the gap.